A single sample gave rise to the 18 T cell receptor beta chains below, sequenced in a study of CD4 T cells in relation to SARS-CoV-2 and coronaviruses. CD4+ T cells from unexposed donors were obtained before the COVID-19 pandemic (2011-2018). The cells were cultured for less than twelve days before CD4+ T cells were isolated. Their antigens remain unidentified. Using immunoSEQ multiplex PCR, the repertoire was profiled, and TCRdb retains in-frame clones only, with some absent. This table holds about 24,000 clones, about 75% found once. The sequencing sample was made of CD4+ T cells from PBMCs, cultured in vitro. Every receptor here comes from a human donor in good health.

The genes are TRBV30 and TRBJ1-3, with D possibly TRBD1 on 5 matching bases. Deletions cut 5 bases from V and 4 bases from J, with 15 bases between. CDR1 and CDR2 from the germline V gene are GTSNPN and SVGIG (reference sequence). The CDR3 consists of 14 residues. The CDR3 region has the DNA TGTGCCTGGCTTCGGGGGGATCAGGGAAACACCATATATTTT. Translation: CAWLRGDQGNTIYF.

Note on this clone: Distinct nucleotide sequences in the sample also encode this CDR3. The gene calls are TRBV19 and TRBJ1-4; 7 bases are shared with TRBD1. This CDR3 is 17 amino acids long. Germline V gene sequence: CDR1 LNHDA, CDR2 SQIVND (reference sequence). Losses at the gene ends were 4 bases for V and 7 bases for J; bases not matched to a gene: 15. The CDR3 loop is CASSKTGLALGGEKLFF. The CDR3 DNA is TGTGCCAGTAGTAAGACAGGGTTGGCGCTTGGTGGTGAAAAACTGTTTTTT. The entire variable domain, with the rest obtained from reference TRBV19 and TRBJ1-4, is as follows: DGGITQSPKYLFRKEGQNVTLSCEQNLNHDAMYWYRQDPGQGLRLIYYSQIVNDFQKGDIAEGYSVSREKKESFPLTVTSAQKNPTAFYLCASSKTGLALGGEKLFFGSGTQLSVL.

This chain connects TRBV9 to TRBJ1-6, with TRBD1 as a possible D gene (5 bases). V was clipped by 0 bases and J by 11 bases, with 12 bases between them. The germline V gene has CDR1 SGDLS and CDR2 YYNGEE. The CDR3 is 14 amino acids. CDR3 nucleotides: TGTGCCAGCAGCGTAGATGGGGGGGTTGCACCCCTCCACTTT. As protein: CASSVDGGVAPLHF. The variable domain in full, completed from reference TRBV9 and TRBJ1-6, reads DSGVTQTPKHLITATGQRVTLRCSPRSGDLSVYWYQQSLDQGLQFLIQYYNGEERAKGNILERFSAQQFPDLHSELNLSSLELGDSALYFCASSVDGGVAPLHFGNGTRLTVT.

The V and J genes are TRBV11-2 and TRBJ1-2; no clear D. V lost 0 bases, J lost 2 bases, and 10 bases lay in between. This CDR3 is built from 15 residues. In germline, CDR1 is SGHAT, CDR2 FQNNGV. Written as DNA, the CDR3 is TGTGCCAGCAGCTTAGATCCTAACGGCAACTATGGCTACACCTTC. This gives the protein CASSLDPNGNYGYTF. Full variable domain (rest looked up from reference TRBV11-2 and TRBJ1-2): EAGVAQSPRYKIIEKRQSVAFWCNPISGHATLYWYQQILGQGPKLLIQFQNNGVVDDSQLPKDRFSAERLKGVDSTLKIQPAKLEDSAVYLCASSLDPNGNYGYTFGSGTRLTVV.

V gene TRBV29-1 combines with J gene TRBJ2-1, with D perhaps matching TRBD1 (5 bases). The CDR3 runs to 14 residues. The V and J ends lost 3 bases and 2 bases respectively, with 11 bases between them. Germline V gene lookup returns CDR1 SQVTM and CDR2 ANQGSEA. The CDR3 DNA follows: TGCAGCGTTGACCGGCAGGGCCCCTACAATGAGCAGTTCTTC. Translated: CSVDRQGPYNEQFF.

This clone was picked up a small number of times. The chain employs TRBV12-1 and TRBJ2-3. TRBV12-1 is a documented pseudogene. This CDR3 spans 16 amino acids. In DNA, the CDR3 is TGTGCCAGCAGCTTTGAAGGCTGGTCTAGCACAGATACGCAGTATTTT. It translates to CASSFEGWSSTDTQYF.

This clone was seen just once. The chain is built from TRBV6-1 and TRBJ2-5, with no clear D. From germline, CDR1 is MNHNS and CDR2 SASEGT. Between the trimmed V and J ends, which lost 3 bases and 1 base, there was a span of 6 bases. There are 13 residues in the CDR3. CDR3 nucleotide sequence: TGTGCCAGCAGTGACATGGGCCAAGAGACCCAGTACTTC. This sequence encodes CASSDMGQETQYF.

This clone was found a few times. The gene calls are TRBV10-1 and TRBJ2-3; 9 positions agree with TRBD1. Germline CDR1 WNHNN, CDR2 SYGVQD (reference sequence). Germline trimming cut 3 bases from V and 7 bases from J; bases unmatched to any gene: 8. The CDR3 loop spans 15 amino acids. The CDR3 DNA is TGCGCCAGCAGTGACGGACAGGGGAGGAAGAATACGCAGTATTTT. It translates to CASSDGQGRKNTQYF.

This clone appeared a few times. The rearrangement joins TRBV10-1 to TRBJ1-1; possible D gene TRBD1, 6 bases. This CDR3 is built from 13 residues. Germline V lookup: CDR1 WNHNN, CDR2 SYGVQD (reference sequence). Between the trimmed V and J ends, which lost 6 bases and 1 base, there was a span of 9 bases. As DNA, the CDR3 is TGCGCCAGCAGCGGGACACAGAACACTGAAGCTTTCTTT. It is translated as CASSGTQNTEAFF.

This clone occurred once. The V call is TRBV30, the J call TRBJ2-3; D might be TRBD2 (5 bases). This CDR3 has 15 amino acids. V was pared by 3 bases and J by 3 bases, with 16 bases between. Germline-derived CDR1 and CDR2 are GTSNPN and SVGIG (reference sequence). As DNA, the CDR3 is TGTGCCTGGAGCGGGGATCGCTCAAGGACAGATACGCAGTATTTT. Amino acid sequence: CAWSGDRSRTDTQYF.

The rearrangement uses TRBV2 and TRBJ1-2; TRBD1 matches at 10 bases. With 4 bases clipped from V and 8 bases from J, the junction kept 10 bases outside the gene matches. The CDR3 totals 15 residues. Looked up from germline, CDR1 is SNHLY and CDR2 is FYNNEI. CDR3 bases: TGTGCCAGCAGTGCCATCGGACAGGGGGGTCGCGGCTACACCTTC. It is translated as CASSAIGQGGRGYTF.

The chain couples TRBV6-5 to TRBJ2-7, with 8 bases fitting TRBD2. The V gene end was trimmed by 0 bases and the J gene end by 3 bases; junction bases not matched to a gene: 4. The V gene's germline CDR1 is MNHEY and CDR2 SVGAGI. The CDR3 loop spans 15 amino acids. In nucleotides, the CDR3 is TGTGCCAGCAGTTACTCATTCAGCGGGGGCTACGAGCAGTACTTC. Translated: CASSYSFSGGYEQYF.

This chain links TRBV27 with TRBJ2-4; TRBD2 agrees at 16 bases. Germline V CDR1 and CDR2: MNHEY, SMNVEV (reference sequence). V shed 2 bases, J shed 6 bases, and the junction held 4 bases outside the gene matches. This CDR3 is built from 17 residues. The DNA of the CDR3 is TGTGCCAGCAGTTTACTAGGGACTAGCGGGAGGGGAAACATTCAGTACTTC. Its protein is CASSLLGTSGRGNIQYF.

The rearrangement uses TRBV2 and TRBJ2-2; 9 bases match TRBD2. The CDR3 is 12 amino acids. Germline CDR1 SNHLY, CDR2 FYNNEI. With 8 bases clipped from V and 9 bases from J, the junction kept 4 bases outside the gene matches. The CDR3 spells CASAGLARELFF. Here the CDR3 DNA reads TGTGCCAGCGCAGGACTAGCGAGGGAGCTGTTTTTT. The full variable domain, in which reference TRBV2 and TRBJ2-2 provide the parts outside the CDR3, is EPEVTQTPSHQVTQMGQEVILRCVPISNHLYFYWYRQILGQKVEFLVSFYNNEISEKSEIFDDQFSVERPDGSNFTLKIRSTKLEDSAMYFCASAGLARELFFGEGSRLTVL.

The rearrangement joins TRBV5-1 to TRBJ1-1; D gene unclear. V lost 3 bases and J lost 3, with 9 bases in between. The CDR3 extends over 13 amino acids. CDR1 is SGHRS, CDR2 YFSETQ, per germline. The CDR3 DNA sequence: TGCGCCAGCAGCTCCCGGGTGGACACTGAAGCTTTCTTT. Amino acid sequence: CASSSRVDTEAFF.

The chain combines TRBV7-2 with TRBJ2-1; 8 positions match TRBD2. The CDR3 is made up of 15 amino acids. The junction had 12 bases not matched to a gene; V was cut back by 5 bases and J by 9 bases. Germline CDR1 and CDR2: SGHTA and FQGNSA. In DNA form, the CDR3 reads TGTGCCAGCAGCCCGGGGGTGGTAGCGGGAACTGAGCAGTTCTTC. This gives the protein CASSPGVVAGTEQFF.

The CDR3 coding sequence is TGTGCCAGCAGTTACTCAAGCGGGAGAGCCTACGAGCAGTACTTC. This encodes CASSYSSGRAYEQYF. This chain links TRBV6-5 with TRBJ2-7; 8 bases line up with TRBD2. CDR1 and CDR2 (germline): MNHEY, SVGAGI. V gave up 0 bases and J gave up 2 bases; unmatched junction bases: 3. This CDR3 has 15 amino acids.

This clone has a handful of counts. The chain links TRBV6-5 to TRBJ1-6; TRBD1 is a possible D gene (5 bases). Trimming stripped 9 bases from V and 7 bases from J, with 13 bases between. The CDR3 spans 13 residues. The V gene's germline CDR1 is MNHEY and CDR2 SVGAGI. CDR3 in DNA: TGTGCCAGTCGCGGGGGAGGGAATTCACCCCTCCACTTT. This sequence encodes CASRGGGNSPLHF.